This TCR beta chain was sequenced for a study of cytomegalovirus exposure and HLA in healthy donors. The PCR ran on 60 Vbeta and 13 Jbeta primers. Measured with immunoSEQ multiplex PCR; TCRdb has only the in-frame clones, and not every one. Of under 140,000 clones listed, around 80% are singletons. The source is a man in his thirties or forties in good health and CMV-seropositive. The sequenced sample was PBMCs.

The CDR3 bases are TGTGCCAGCAGTCCGGGACAGGGACACTATGGCTACACCTTC. Translation: CASSPGQGHYGYTF. The chain employs TRBV2 and TRBJ1-2; TRBD1 agrees at 9 bases. Germline assignment: CDR1 SNHLY and CDR2 FYNNEI. The ends lost 5 bases at V and 3 bases at J; junction bases unmatched: 4. CDR3 size: 14 residues.